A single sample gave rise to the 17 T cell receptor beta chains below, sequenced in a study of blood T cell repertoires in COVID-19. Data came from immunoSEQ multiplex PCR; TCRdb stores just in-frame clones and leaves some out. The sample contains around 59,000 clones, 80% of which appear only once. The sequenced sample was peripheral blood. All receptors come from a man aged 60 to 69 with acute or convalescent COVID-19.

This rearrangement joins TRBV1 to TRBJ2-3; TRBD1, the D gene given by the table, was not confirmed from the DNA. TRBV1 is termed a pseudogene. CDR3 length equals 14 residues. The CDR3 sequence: CTSSQVQATDTQYF. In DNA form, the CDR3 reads TGCACCAGCAGCCAAGTACAGGCCACAGATACGCAGTATTTT.

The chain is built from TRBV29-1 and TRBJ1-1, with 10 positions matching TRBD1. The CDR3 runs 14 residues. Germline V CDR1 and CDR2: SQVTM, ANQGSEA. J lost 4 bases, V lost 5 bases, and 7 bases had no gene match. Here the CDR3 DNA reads TGCAGCGTTTTGGGGGGACAGGGGTTCACTGAAGCTTTCTTT. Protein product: CSVLGGQGFTEAFF. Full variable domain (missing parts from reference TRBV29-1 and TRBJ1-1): SAVISQKPSRDICQRGTSLTIQCQVDSQVTMMFWYRQQPGQSLTLIATANQGSEATYESGFVIDKFPISRPNLTFSTLTVSNMSPEDSSIYLCSVLGGQGFTEAFFGQGTRLTVV.

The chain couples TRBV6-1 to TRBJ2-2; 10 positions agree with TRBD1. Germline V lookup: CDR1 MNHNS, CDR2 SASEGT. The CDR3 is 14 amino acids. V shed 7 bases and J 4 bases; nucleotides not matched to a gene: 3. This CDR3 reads CASIGTGVTGELFF. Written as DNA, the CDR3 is TGTGCCAGCATAGGGACAGGGGTCACCGGGGAGCTGTTTTTT.

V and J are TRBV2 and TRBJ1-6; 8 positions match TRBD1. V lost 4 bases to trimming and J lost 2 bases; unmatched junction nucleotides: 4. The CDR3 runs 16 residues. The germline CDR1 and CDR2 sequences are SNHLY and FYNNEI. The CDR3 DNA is TGTGCCAGCAGTGCGGACAGGGATGCCTATAATTCACCCCTCCACTTT. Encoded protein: CASSADRDAYNSPLHF.

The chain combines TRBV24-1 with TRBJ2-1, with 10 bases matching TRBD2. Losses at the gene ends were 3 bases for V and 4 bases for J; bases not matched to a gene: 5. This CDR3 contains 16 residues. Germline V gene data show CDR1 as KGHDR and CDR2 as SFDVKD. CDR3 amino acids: CATSDPSGGGYNEQFF. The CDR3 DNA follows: TGTGCCACCAGTGATCCCAGCGGGGGGGGGTACAATGAGCAGTTCTTC.

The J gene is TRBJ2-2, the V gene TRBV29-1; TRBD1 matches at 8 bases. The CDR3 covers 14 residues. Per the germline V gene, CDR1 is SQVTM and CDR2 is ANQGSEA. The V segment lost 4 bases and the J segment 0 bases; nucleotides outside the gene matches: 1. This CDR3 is CSVGGQANTGELFF. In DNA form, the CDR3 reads TGCAGCGTTGGGGGACAGGCGAACACCGGGGAGCTGTTTTTT.

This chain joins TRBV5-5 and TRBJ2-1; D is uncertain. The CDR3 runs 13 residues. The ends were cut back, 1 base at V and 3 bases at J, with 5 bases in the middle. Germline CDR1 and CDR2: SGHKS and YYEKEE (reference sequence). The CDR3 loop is CASSLLLYNEQFF. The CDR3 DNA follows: TGTGCCAGCAGCTTGTTACTCTACAATGAGCAGTTCTTC.

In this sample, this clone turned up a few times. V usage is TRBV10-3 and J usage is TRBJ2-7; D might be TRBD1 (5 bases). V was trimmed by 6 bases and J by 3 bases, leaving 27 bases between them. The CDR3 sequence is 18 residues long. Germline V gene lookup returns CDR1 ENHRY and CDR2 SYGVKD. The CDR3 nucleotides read TGTGCCATCAGCCATACCACAGGAATGGGCCAGGGTATCTACGAGCAGTACTTC. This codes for CAISHTTGMGQGIYEQYF.

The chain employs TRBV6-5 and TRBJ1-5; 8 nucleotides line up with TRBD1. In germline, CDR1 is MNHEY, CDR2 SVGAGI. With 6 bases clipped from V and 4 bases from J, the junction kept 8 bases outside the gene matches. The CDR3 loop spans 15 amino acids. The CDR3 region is CASSQTGDGNQPQHF. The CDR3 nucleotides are TGTGCCAGCAGCCAGACAGGGGATGGGAATCAGCCCCAGCATTTT.

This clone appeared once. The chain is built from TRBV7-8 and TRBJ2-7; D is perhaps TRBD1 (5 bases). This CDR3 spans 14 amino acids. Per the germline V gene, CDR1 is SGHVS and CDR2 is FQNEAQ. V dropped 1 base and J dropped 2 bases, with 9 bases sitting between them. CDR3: CASSLGTGTYEQYF. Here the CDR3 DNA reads TGTGCCAGCAGCTTAGGTACAGGCACCTACGAGCAGTACTTC.

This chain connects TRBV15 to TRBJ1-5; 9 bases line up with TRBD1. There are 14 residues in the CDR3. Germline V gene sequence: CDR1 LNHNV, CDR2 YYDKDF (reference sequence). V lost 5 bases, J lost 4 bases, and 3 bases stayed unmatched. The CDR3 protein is CATSPTGGNQPQHF. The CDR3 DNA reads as TGTGCCACCAGCCCGACAGGGGGTAATCAGCCCCAGCATTTT.

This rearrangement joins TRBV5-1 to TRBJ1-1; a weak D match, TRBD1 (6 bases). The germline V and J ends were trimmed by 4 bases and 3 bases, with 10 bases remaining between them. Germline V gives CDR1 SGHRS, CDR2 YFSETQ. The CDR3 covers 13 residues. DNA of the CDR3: TGCGCCAGCAGCGATACAGGGTACACTGAAGCTTTCTTT. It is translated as CASSDTGYTEAFF.

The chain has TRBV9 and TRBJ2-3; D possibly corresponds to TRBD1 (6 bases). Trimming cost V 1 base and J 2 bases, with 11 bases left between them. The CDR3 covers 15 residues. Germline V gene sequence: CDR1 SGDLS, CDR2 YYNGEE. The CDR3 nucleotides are TGTGCCAGCAGCGTAACTGGGGGCGACACAGATACGCAGTATTTT. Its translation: CASSVTGGDTDTQYF.

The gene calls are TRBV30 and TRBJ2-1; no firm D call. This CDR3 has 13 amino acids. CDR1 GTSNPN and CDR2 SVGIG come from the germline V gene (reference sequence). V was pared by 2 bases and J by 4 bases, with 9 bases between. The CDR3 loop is CAWSFSRYNEQFF. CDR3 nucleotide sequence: TGTGCCTGGAGTTTTAGCAGATACAATGAGCAGTTCTTC.

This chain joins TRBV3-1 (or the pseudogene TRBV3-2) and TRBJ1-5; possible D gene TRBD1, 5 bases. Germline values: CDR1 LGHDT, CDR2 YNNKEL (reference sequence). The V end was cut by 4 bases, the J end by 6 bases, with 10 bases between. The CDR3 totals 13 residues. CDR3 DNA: TGTGCCAGCAGCCCAGGGTTAAGTCAGCCCCAGCATTTT. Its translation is CASSPGLSQPQHF.

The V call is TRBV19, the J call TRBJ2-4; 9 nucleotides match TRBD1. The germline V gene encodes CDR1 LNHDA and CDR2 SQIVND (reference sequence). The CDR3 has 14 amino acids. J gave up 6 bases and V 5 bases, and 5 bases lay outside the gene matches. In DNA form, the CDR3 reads TGTGCCAGTAGTCCCGGACAGGGGATAAACATTCAGTACTTC. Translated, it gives CASSPGQGINIQYF.

The CDR3 protein is CASSLEVTGEYEQYF. The CDR3 region has the DNA TGCGCCAGCAGCTTGGAGGTGACAGGGGAATACGAGCAGTACTTC. The gene calls are TRBV5-1 and TRBJ2-7; 8 nucleotides line up with TRBD1. The CDR3 has 15 residues. From germline, CDR1 is SGHRS and CDR2 YFSETQ. V was clipped by 0 bases and J by 4 bases; unmatched bases: 6.